A single sample gave rise to the 15 T cell receptor beta chains below, sequenced in a study of radiotherapy plus CTLA-4 blockade in lung cancer. Some clones are missing from TCRdb's copy, which holds only in-frame ones; the method was immunoSEQ multiplex PCR. The profile covers roughly 53,000 clones, with more than 60% appearing a single time and 2.5% to 4% taken by the ten largest. Sequences were derived from peripheral blood, sampled from a patient treated with radiotherapy plus ipilimumab. The receptors shown here come from a human donor with non-small cell lung cancer who had a partial response to radiotherapy plus ipilimumab.

The rearrangement links TRBV11-2 to TRBJ1-1; D is unclear. Trimming shortened V by 1 base and J by 5 bases, and 11 bases separated the two germline ends. The germline V gene encodes CDR1 SGHAT and CDR2 FQNNGV. The CDR3 length is 14 residues. The CDR3 loop reads CASSLGGRTTEAFF. CDR3 bases: TGTGCCAGCAGCTTAGGAGGGAGAACAACTGAAGCTTTCTTT.

The chain links TRBV5-8 to TRBJ1-4; weak D call: TRBD1 (6 bases). Germline values: CDR1 SGHTS, CDR2 YDEGEE. V was cut by 2 bases and J by 5 bases, with 13 bases left in between. The CDR3 consists of 15 residues. Here the CDR3 DNA reads TGTGCCAGCAGCTTAGCAGGACAGAGAAATGAAAAACTGTTTTTT. It encodes CASSLAGQRNEKLFF.

V gene TRBV5-1 combines with J gene TRBJ2-7, with 10 bases fitting TRBD1. The CDR3 runs 16 residues. The V segment lost 0 bases and the J segment 0 bases; nucleotides outside the gene matches: 3. Germline CDR1 SGHRS, CDR2 YFSETQ. The CDR3 sequence is CASSLEGQGNSYEQYF. As DNA, the CDR3 is TGCGCCAGCAGCTTGGAGGGACAGGGGAACTCCTACGAGCAGTACTTC.

The V gene is TRBV27, the J gene TRBJ2-5, with 7 bases identical to TRBD1. TRBJ2-7 explains the end of the DNA better; the J call may be wrong. Germline V gene sequence: CDR1 MNHEY, CDR2 SMNVEV (reference sequence). The CDR3 contains 15 residues. CDR3 nucleotide sequence: TGTGCCAGCAGTTCTAGACAGGGAATGTACTACGAGCAGTACTTC. This encodes CASSSRQGMYYEQYF.

The CDR3 here is CASSWSPGVQETQYF. CDR3 nucleotides: TGTGCCAGCAGCTGGTCGCCAGGTGTCCAAGAGACCCAGTACTTC. The chain recombines TRBV5-4 with TRBJ2-5; no clear D. The V and J ends lost 3 bases and 1 base respectively, with 13 bases between them. CDR3 length: 15 amino acids. Germline V gene sequence: CDR1 SGHNT, CDR2 YYREEE (reference sequence).

The genes are TRBV15 and TRBJ1-2; no clear D gene. The CDR3 is 17 amino acids. The V and J ends lost 0 bases and 4 bases respectively, with 18 bases between them. The germline V gene has CDR1 LNHNV and CDR2 YYDKDF (reference sequence). The CDR3 protein is CATSRDDAGRALYGYTF. DNA for the CDR3: TGTGCCACCAGCAGAGATGATGCGGGAAGGGCGCTCTATGGCTACACCTTC.

This chain joins TRBV15 and TRBJ1-3; no clear D gene. This CDR3 contains 13 residues. CDR1 and CDR2 (germline): LNHNV, YYDKDF (reference sequence). Trimming took 0 bases from V and 4 from J, leaving 4 bases between them. CDR3 sequence reads: CATSRDAGNTIYF. As DNA, the CDR3 is TGTGCCACCAGCAGAGATGCGGGAAACACCATATATTTT.

This clone was recorded only once. This chain joins TRBV6-5 and TRBJ2-2; 7 bases are shared with TRBD1. The V gene end was trimmed by 5 bases and the J gene end by 6 bases; junction bases not matched to a gene: 9. Germline CDR1 is MNHEY and CDR2 is SVGAGI. This CDR3 is 15 amino acids long. Here the CDR3 reads CASSPKPQGAGELFF. CDR3 nucleotide sequence: TGTGCCAGCAGTCCTAAGCCTCAGGGGGCCGGGGAGCTGTTTTTT.

CDR3 DNA: TGTGCCAGCAGTTACGGGCCAGTCCGGAATGAAAAACTGTTTTTT. Protein product: CASSYGPVRNEKLFF. This rearrangement joins TRBV6-5 to TRBJ1-4, with D unresolved. Deletions cut 2 bases from V and 5 bases from J, with 12 bases between. Germline assignment: CDR1 MNHEY and CDR2 SVGAGI. This CDR3 spans 15 amino acids.

This chain uses TRBV5-6 with TRBJ1-4; 7 bases align to TRBD1. Germline lookup yields CDR1 SGHDT and CDR2 YYEEEE. J was trimmed by 5 bases and V by 4 bases; bases with no gene match: 8. The CDR3 consists of 15 residues. DNA of the CDR3: TGTGCCAGCAGCGCCACCGACAGGGCAAATGAAAAACTGTTTTTT. Translated, it gives CASSATDRANEKLFF.

This clone was seen a few times. CDR3 in amino acids: CASSLAASSYEQYF. The CDR3 bases are TGTGCCAGCAGCTTAGCGGCTTCCTCCTACGAGCAGTACTTC. The chain recombines TRBV7-2 with TRBJ2-7; D unclear. Germline loops: CDR1 SGHTA, CDR2 FQGNSA. V lost 0 bases and J 0 bases, leaving 6 bases between the germline ends. The CDR3 has 14 amino acids.

The chain joins TRBV5-4 to TRBJ1-1; 8 bases align to TRBD1. Germline CDR1 reads SGHNT; CDR2 reads YYREEE (reference sequence). The CDR3 runs to 15 residues. V lost 0 bases and J lost 0; bases outside the gene matches: 1. CDR3 sequence: CASSLGQGMNTEAFF. The CDR3 region has the DNA TGTGCCAGCAGCTTGGGACAGGGGATGAACACTGAAGCTTTCTTT.

The chain is built from TRBV6-1 and TRBJ2-6; D might be TRBD1 (6 bases). In germline, CDR1 is MNHNS, CDR2 SASEGT. Between the trimmed V and J ends, which lost 4 bases and 2 bases, there was a span of 9 bases. CDR3 length equals 15 residues. In DNA, the CDR3 is TGTGCCAGCAGTGGGACAGCGGCTGGGGCCAACGTCCTGACTTTC. Encoded protein: CASSGTAAGANVLTF.

The chain couples TRBV4-1 to TRBJ2-7; 9 nucleotides line up with TRBD1. V was pared by 4 bases and J by 6 bases, with 7 bases of the junction left unmatched. The CDR3 is 14 residues long. Germline values: CDR1 MGHRA, CDR2 YSYEKL. The CDR3 DNA sequence: TGCGCCAGCAGCCCGGGACAGGGAATTTTCGAGCAGTACTTC. Protein sequence: CASSPGQGIFEQYF.

The V call is TRBV2, the J call TRBJ1-6; D is perhaps TRBD1 (5 bases). From germline, CDR1 is SNHLY and CDR2 FYNNEI. This CDR3 has 15 amino acids. Trimming stripped 6 bases from V and 7 bases from J, with 16 bases between. CDR3 bases: TGTGCCAGCAGCGCGGGACGGCTGAGGAATTCACCCCTCCACTTT. It specifies CASSAGRLRNSPLHF.